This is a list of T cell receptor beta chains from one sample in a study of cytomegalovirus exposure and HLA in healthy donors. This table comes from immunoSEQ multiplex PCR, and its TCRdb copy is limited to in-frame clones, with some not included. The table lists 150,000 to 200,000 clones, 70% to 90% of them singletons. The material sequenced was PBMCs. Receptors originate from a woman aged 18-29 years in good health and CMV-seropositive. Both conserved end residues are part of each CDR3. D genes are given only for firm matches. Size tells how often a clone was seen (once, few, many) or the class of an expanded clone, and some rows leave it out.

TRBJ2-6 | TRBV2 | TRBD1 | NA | TGTGCCAGCATCGGACAGGGGTACGGGGCCAACGTCCTGACTTTC | CASIGQGYGANVLTF
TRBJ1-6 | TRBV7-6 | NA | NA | TGTGCCAGCAGCCCGACCTGGACAGCCAATTCACCCCTCCACTTT | CASSPTWTANSPLHF
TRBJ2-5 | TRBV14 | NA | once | TGTGCCAGCAGCCAGGACTTAATTCAAGAGGCCCAGTACTTC | CASSQDLIQEAQYF
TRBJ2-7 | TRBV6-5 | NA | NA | TGTGCCAGCACCGCTCCCTCAGGGGCCCCCGAGCAGTACTTC | CASTAPSGAPEQYF
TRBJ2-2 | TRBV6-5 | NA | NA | TGTGCCAGCAGTTACCGCGGGACAGAAACGACCGGGGAGCTGTTTTTT | CASSYRGTETTGELFF
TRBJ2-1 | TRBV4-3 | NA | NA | TGCGCCAGCAGCTCAAGATACAGGGATAGCTCCTACAATGAGCAGTTCTTC | CASSSRYRDSSYNEQFF
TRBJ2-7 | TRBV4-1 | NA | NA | TGCGCCAGCAGCCAAGGAGCCGGGAACGAGCAGTACTTC | CASSQGAGNEQYF
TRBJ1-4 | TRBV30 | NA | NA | TGTGCCTGGACCCTCCAGGGGCGGACTAATGAAAAACTGTTTTTT | CAWTLQGRTNEKLFF
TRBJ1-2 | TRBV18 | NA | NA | TGTGCCAGCTCACCAGGGGGCGCGAATGGCTACACCTTC | CASSPGGANGYTF
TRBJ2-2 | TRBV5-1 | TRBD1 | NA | TGCGCCAGCGGGACAGGTAGCACCGGGGAGCTGTTTTTT | CASGTGSTGELFF
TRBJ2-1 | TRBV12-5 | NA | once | TGTGCTAGTGGTTTCGGGGAGCAGTTCTTC | CASGFGEQFF
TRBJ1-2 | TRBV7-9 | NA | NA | TGTGCCGAAAGCAGGGATGGGGGCTACACCTTC | CAESRDGGYTF
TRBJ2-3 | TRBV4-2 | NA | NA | TGTGCCAGCAGCCCCGACAACGCAGATACGCAGTATTTT | CASSPDNADTQYF
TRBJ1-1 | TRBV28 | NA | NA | TGTGCCAGCAAGCCAGGGTCCCTGATGAACACTGAAGCTTTCTTT | CASKPGSLMNTEAFF
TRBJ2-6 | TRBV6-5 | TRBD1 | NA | TGTGCCAGCGGACAGGGGACTGGTGGGGCCAACGTCCTGACTTTC | CASGQGTGGANVLTF
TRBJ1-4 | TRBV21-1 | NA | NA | TGTGCCAGCAGCAAAAAAGGCGACAGAGGAGTAGGCCATGAAAAACTGTTTTTT | CASSKKGDRGVGHEKLFF
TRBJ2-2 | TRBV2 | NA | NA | TGTGCCAGCAGTGAAGACCTGGCATGGGCCGGGGGGCAAACCGGGGAGCTGTTTTTT | CASSEDLAWAGGQTGELFF
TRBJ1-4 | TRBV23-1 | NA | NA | TGCGCCAGCGGAAGCGGGGAAAAACTGTTTTTT | CASGSGEKLFF
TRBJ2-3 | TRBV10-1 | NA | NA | TGCGCCAGCAGTGTCGGAGGGAGCACAGATACGCAGTATTTT | CASSVGGSTDTQYF
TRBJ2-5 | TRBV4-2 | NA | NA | TGTGCCAGCAGCCAAGACGGGCGGGGAGGACGCGAGACCCAGTACTTC | CASSQDGRGGRETQYF
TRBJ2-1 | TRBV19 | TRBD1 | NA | TGTGCCAGTAGAGGGACAGAAGGGGAGCAGTTCTTC | CASRGTEGEQFF
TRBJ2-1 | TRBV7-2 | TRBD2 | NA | TGTGCCAGCAGCGTTCAGCTAGCGGGGGGTCCTAGCTCCTACAATGAGCAGTTCTTC | CASSVQLAGGPSSYNEQFF
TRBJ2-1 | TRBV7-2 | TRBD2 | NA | TGTGCCAGCAGCCCAGCCGCGGGGGGGACCTACAATGAGCAGTTCTTC | CASSPAAGGTYNEQFF
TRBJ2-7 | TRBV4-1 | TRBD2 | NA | TGCGCCAGCAGCCGGGGGGGACCAGACCACGAGCAGTACTTC | CASSRGGPDHEQYF
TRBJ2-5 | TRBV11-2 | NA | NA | TGTGCCAGCAGCTTAGTGGGGGGGCGCCAAGAGACCCAGTACTTC | CASSLVGGRQETQYF
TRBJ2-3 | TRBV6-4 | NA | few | TGTGCCAGCAGTGTACAGGGTGGAGGCACAGATACGCAGTATTTT | CASSVQGGGTDTQYF
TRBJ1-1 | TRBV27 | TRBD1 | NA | TGTGCCAGCAGTCTAGGACAGGGGGGGACTGAAGCTTTCTTT | CASSLGQGGTEAFF
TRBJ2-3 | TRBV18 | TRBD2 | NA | TGTGCCAGCTCACCTCGGACTAGTCCAGATACGCAGTATTTT | CASSPRTSPDTQYF